This TCR beta chain was captured by sequencing in a study of vaccination effects on CD4 cells after COVID-19. Antigen-specific CD4+ T cells were expanded (with viral peptide pools) by the ViraFEST assay ahead of sequencing. Subsequent to roughly 9 days of culture, CD4+ T cells were isolated. This individual contracted SARS-CoV-2 between March and December 2020, as verified by PCR. Comments on this clone: Antigen: not known.

The protocol was immunoSEQ multiplex PCR, while the TCRdb copy is restricted to in-frame clones and leaves out a portion. In the table there are 30,000 to 35,000 clones, 55% to 75% of which are singletons. Germline CDR1 SEHNR, CDR2 FQNEAQ (reference sequence). This CDR3 has 13 residues. V shed 10 bases and J shed 2 bases, with 14 bases lying between them. Material: CD4+ T cells from PBMCs cultured with a peptide pool, obtained before COVID-19 vaccination. This receptor was identified in a human donor who had a prior SARS-CoV-2 infection. V and J are TRBV7-9 and TRBJ1-1; D possibly corresponds to TRBD1 (6 bases). This chain's CDR3 is CATREGVNTEAFF. DNA for the CDR3: TGTGCCACCAGGGAGGGGGTAAACACTGAAGCTTTCTTT.